A single sample is the source of the 5 T cell receptor beta chains below, sequenced in a study of human T cells and chemical hapten exposure. Noted time point: patch test 1, 2 weeks after DPC sensitization. Indicated treatment: therapeutic diphenylcyclopropenone sensitization with weekly scalp DPC. MiXCR, run by TCRdb on the RACE reads, gives a single entry per CDR3 protein. The sample records some 200,000 distinct CDR3 sequences, approximately 20% being singletons. The sample was whole blood, taken in connection with sensitization to the hapten diphenylcyclopropenone (DPC). The origin of the receptors is a woman aged 45-60 years with alopecia areata. Some clones in this sample may be carry-over from other donors' samples.

The CDR3 protein is CAINIGTTYEQYF. CDR3 bases: TGTGCCATCAATATAGGTACGACCTACGAGCAGTACTTC. The V call is TRBV10-3, the J call TRBJ2-7; unclear D gene. The CDR3 covers 13 residues. Between the trimmed V and J ends, which lost 7 bases and 2 bases, there was a span of 12 bases. CDR1 is ENHRY and CDR2 is SYGVKD in the germline V gene.

This chain connects TRBV15 to TRBJ1-2; D remains ambiguous. Germline assignment: CDR1 LNHNV and CDR2 YYDKDF (reference sequence). The CDR3 contains 19 residues. Trimming removed 2 bases at V and 1 base at J, with 23 bases between. CDR3 coding DNA: TGTGCCACCAGCAGACACCACTCAGAGGTGGAGGGTCGTAACTATGGCTACACCTTC. Protein sequence: CATSRHHSEVEGRNYGYTF.

The V and J genes are TRBV11-2 and TRBJ1-2; D perhaps matches TRBD1 (5 bases). Germline V lookup: CDR1 SGHAT, CDR2 FQNNGV. V was clipped by 5 bases and J by 5 bases, with 12 bases between them. CDR3 length: 13 amino acids. The CDR3 sequence: CASSPSGQYGYTF. The DNA for the CDR3 is TGTGCCAGCAGCCCCTCCGGACAATATGGCTACACCTTC.

This clonotype was counted only a few times. The chain uses TRBV15 and TRBJ1-2; D is possibly TRBD1 (6 bases). V dropped 0 bases and J dropped 2 bases, with 10 bases sitting between them. Germline CDR1 reads LNHNV; CDR2 reads YYDKDF (reference sequence). This CDR3 comprises 15 residues. Here the CDR3 reads CATSRDWGQNYGYTF. The CDR3 nucleotides are TGTGCCACCAGCAGAGATTGGGGACAAAACTATGGCTACACCTTC.

In nucleotides, the CDR3 is TGCGCCAGCAGCTTCGAAAAGGACCTAGCAGTCCCCTACGAGCAGTACTTC. It codes for CASSFEKDLAVPYEQYF. This chain joins TRBV5-1 and TRBJ2-7; maybe TRBD2 (5 bases). The germline CDR1 and CDR2 sequences are SGHRS and YFSETQ. V was pared by 2 bases and J by 2 bases, with 20 bases between. The CDR3 extends over 17 amino acids.